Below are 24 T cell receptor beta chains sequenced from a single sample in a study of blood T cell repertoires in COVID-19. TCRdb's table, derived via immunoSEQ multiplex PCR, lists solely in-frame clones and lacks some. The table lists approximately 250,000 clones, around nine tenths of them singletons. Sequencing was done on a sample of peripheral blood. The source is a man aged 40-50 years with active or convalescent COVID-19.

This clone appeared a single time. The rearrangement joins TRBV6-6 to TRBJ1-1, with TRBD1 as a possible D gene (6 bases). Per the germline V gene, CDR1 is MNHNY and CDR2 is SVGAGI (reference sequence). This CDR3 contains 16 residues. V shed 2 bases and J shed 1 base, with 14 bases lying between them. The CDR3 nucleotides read TGTGCCAGCAGTTACCGCCCCAGGGGAGAGAACACTGAAGCTTTCTTT. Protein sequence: CASSYRPRGENTEAFF.

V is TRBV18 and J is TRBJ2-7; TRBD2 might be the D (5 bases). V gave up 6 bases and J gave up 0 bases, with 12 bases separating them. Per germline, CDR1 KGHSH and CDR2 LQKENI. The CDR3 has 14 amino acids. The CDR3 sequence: CASSLGGSSYEQYF. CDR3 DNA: TGTGCCAGCTCCTTGGGTGGGAGCTCCTACGAGCAGTACTTC.

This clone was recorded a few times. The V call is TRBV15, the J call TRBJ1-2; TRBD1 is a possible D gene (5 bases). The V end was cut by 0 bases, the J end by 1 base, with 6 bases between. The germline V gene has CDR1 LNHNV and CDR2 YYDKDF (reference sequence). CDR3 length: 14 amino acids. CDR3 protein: CATSRDQGNYGYTF. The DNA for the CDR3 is TGTGCCACCAGCAGAGATCAGGGTAACTATGGCTACACCTTC.

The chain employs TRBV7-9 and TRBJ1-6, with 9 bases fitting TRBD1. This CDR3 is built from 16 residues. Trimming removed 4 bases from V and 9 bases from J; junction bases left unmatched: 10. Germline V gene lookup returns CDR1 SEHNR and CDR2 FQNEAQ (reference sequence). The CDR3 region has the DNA TGTGCCAGCAGCTCCCCCGGGACAGGGTTAAGTTCACCCCTCCACTTT. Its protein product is CASSSPGTGLSSPLHF.

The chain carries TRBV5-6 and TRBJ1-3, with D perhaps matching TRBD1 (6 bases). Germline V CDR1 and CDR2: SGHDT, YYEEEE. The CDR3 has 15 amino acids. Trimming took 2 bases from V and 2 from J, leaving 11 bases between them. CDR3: CASSLIGGAGNTIYF. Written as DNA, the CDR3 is TGTGCCAGCAGCTTAATAGGGGGAGCTGGAAACACCATATATTTT.

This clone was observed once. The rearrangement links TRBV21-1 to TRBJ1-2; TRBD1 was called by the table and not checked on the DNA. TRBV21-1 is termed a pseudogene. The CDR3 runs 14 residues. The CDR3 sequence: CARQALRGNYGYTF. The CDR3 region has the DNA TGTGCCAGACAGGCGCTCAGGGGGAACTATGGCTACACCTTC.

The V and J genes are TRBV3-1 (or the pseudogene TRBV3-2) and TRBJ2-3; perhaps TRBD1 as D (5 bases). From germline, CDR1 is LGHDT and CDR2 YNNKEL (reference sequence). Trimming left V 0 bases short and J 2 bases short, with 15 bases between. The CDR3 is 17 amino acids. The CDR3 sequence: CASSQDLGPLHTDTQYF. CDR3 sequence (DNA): TGTGCCAGCAGCCAAGATCTGGGGCCTCTACACACAGATACGCAGTATTTT.

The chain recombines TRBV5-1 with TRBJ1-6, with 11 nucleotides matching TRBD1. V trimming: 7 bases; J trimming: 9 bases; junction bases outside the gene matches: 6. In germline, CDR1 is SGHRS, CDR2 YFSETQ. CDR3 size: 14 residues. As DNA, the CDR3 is TGCGCCAGCGGACAGGGGGCGGGGAGTTCACCCCTCCACTTT. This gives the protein CASGQGAGSSPLHF.

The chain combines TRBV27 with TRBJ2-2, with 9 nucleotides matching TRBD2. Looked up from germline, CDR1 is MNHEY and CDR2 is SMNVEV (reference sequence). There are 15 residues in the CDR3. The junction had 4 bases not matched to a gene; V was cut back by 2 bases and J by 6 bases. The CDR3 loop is CASSLGSGRPGELFF. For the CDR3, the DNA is TGTGCCAGCAGTTTAGGGAGCGGGAGGCCCGGGGAGCTGTTTTTT.

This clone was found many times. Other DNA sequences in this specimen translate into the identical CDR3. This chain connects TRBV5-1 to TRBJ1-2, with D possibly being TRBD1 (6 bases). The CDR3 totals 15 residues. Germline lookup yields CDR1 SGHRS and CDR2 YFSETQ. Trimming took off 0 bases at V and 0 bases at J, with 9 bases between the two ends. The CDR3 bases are TGCGCCAGCAGCTTGGGACAGGCCGCTAACTATGGCTACACCTTC. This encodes CASSLGQAANYGYTF.

The CDR3 DNA reads TGTGCCAGCAGCTGGGGAGCGGGAGGGCCTCTAGAGACCCAGTACTTC. Translated: CASSWGAGGPLETQYF. The chain recombines TRBV7-3 with TRBJ2-5, with 10 bases identical to TRBD2. Germline assignment: CDR1 SGHTA and CDR2 FQGTGA. Unmatched junction bases numbered 9, after V lost 4 bases and J lost 4 bases. The CDR3 runs to 16 residues.

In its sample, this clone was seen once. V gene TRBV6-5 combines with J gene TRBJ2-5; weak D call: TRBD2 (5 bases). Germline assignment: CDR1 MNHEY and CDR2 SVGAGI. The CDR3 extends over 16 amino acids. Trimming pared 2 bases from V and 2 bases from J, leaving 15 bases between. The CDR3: CASSYGVSDLQETQYF. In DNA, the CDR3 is TGTGCCAGCAGTTACGGGGTTAGCGATCTTCAAGAGACCCAGTACTTC.

CDR3 region: CASSQVSRSSSSYNEQFF. DNA of the CDR3: TGTGCCAGCAGCCAAGTTAGCCGGAGTTCGAGCTCCTACAATGAGCAGTTCTTC. V usage is TRBV3-1 (or the pseudogene TRBV3-2) and J usage is TRBJ2-1; unclear D gene. Deletions cut 1 base from V and 0 bases from J, with 16 bases between. Germline CDR1 is LGHDT and CDR2 is YNNKEL (reference sequence). There are 18 residues in the CDR3.

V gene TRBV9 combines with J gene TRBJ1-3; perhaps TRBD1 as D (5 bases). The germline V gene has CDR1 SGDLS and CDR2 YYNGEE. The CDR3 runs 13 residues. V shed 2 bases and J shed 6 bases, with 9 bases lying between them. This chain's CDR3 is CASSVGGKNTIYF. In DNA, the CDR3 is TGTGCCAGCAGCGTGGGGGGTAAAAACACCATATATTTT. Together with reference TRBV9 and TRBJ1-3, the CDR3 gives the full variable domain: DSGVTQTPKHLITATGQRVTLRCSPRSGDLSVYWYQQSLDQGLQFLIQYYNGEERAKGNILERFSAQQFPDLHSELNLSSLELGDSALYFCASSVGGKNTIYFGEGSWLTVV.

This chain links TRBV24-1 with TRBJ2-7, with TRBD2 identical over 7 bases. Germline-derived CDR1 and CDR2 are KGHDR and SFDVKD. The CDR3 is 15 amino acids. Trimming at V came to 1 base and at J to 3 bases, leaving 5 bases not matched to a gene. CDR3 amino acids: CATSDFGSGGYEQYF. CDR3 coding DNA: TGTGCCACCAGTGATTTTGGCTCGGGGGGCTACGAGCAGTACTTC.

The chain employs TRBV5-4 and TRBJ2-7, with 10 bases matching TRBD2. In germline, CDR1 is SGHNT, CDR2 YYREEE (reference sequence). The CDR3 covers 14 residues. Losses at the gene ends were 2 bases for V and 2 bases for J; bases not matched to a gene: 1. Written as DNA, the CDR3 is TGTGCCAGCAGCTTCAGCGGGGGGGCCTACGAGCAGTACTTC. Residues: CASSFSGGAYEQYF.

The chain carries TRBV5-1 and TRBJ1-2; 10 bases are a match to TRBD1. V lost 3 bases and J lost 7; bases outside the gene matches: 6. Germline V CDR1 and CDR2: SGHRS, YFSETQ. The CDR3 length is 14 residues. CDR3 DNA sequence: TGCGCCAGCAGCTCCGACAGGGGGCAGGGTGGCTACACCTTC. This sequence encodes CASSSDRGQGGYTF.

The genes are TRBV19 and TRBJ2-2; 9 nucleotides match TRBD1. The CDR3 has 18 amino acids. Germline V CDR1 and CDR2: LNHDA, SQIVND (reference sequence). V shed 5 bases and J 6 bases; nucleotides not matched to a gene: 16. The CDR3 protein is CASSSLRSGQGSPGELFF. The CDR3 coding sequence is TGTGCCAGTAGTTCTCTAAGATCGGGACAGGGAAGCCCCGGGGAGCTGTTTTTT.

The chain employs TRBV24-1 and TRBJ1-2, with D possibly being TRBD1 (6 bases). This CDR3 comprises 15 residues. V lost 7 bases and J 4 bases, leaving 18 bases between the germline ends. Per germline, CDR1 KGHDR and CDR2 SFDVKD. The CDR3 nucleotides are TGTGCCACCAGGGGCCCCCCACAGGGCGGCTATGGCTACACCTTC. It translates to CATRGPPQGGYGYTF.

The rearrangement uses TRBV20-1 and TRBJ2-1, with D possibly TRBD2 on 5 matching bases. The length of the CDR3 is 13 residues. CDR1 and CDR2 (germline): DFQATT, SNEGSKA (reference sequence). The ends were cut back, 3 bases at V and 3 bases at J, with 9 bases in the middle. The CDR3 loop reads CSASTDYYNEQFF. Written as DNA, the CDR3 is TGCAGTGCTAGTACAGACTACTACAATGAGCAGTTCTTC.

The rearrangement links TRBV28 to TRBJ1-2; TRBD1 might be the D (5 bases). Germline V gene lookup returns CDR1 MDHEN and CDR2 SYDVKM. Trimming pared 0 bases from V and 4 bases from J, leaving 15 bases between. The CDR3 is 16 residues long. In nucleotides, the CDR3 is TGTGCCAGCAGTTTATGGGGACTCTCTGAGCCCTATGGCTACACCTTC. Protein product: CASSLWGLSEPYGYTF.

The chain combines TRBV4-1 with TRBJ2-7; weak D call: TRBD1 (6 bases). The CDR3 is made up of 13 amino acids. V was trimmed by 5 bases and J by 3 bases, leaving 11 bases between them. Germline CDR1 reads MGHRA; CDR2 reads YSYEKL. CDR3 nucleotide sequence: TGCGCCAGCAGCGCCAGACAGGTCTACGAGCAGTACTTC. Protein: CASSARQVYEQYF.

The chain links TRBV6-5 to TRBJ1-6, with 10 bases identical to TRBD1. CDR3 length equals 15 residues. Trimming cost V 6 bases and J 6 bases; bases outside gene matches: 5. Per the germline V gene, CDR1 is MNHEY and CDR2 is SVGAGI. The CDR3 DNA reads TGTGCCAGCAGGCCGACAGGGGGCCGTAATTCACCCCTCCACTTT. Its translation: CASRPTGGRNSPLHF.

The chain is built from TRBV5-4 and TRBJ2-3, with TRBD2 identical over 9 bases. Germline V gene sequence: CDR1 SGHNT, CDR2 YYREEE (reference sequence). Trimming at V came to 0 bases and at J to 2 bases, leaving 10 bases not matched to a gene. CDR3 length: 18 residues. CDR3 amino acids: CASSLAPGASGNTDTQYF. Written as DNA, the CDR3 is TGTGCCAGCAGCTTGGCCCCTGGTGCTAGCGGGAACACAGATACGCAGTATTTT.